The 30 T cell receptor beta chains given below trace back to one sample, sequenced in a study of blood T cell repertoires in COVID-19. Assay: immunoSEQ multiplex PCR; the TCRdb copy retains only in-frame clones and omits some. The data show just under 65,000 clones, over 65% seen once. Sequencing was performed on peripheral blood. The receptors were gathered from a man in his fifties or sixties with COVID-19, enrolled during active disease.

This chain links TRBV28 with TRBJ2-5; D perhaps matches TRBD2 (6 bases). Germline CDR1 and CDR2: MDHEN and SYDVKM. V was pared by 5 bases and J by 3 bases, with 16 bases between. This CDR3 region has 15 residues. The CDR3 reads CASSPLGGYKETQYF. Here the CDR3 DNA reads TGTGCCAGCAGTCCACTGGGGGGATACAAAGAGACCCAGTACTTC.

The CDR3 nucleotides read TGTGCCAGCAGTTACTCGAGGGTGGCGAGCACAGATACGCAGTATTTT. This gives the protein CASSYSRVASTDTQYF. V usage is TRBV6-6 and J usage is TRBJ2-3, with D tentatively TRBD2 (5 bases). CDR3 length equals 16 residues. V lost 0 bases and J 0 bases, leaving 10 bases between the germline ends. Looked up from germline, CDR1 is MNHNY and CDR2 is SVGAGI (reference sequence).

The gene calls are TRBV7-3 and TRBJ2-1; 8 bases fit TRBD2. The V gene's germline CDR1 is SGHTA and CDR2 FQGTGA. The CDR3 has 14 amino acids. V was clipped by 5 bases and J by 2 bases; unmatched bases: 2. CDR3 loop: CASSRSGTYNEQFF. CDR3 DNA: TGTGCCAGCAGCCGTAGCGGGACCTACAATGAGCAGTTCTTC.

CDR3 protein: CSVARDRDEAFF. DNA for the CDR3: TGCAGCGTTGCCAGAGACCGGGATGAAGCTTTCTTT. The rearrangement uses TRBV29-1 and TRBJ1-1; D uncertain. CDR3 length equals 12 residues. Germline values: CDR1 SQVTM, CDR2 ANQGSEA. The V end was cut by 4 bases, the J end by 7 bases, with 13 bases between.

Here the CDR3 reads CSAVGLAGEAGELFF. The DNA of the CDR3 is TGCAGCGCCGTGGGACTAGCGGGAGAGGCCGGGGAGCTGTTTTTT. This chain joins TRBV29-1 and TRBJ2-2; 14 bases align to TRBD2. CDR1 is SQVTM, CDR2 ANQGSEA, per germline. This CDR3 is 15 amino acids long. Losses at the gene ends were 7 bases for V and 6 bases for J; bases not matched to a gene: 7.

The CDR3 here is CASSRMAGNTGELFF. The DNA for the CDR3 is TGTGCCAGCAGTAGGATGGCAGGGAACACCGGGGAGCTGTTTTTT. The genes are TRBV6-4 and TRBJ2-2; D not resolved. The CDR3 has 15 amino acids. Germline V lookup: CDR1 MRHNA, CDR2 SNTAGT. The V gene lost 5 bases and the J gene lost 1 base, with 11 bases spanning the gap.

This chain uses TRBV25-1 with TRBJ2-1; the D is unclear. This CDR3 has 11 amino acids. Trimming took off 4 bases at V and 7 bases at J, with 5 bases between the two ends. Germline V gene data show CDR1 as MGHDK and CDR2 as SYGVNS. The CDR3 sequence is CASSVHNEQFF. CDR3 coding DNA: TGTGCCAGCAGTGTCCATAATGAGCAGTTCTTC.

The chain uses TRBV7-2 and TRBJ2-7; D is possibly TRBD2 (7 bases). The CDR3 runs 15 residues. The germline V and J ends were trimmed by 0 bases and 2 bases, with 11 bases remaining between them. The germline gives CDR1 SGHTA, CDR2 FQGNSA. CDR3 sequence reads: CASSLARGGAYEQYF. The CDR3 DNA is TGTGCCAGCAGCTTAGCGAGGGGGGGGGCCTACGAGCAGTACTTC.

The rearrangement links TRBV29-1 to TRBJ1-4; TRBD1 might be the D (6 bases). CDR1 is SQVTM, CDR2 ANQGSEA, per germline. The CDR3 is 13 amino acids. CDR3 in amino acids: CKRRGARGQKLFF. The CDR3 DNA follows: TGCAAACGGCGGGGGGCGCGTGGACAAAAACTGTTTTTT.

CDR3 sequence reads: CASSVGTDTQYF. DNA for the CDR3: TGTGCCAGCTCGGTTGGCACAGATACGCAGTATTTT. The J gene is TRBJ2-3, the V gene TRBV2; D is ambiguous. This CDR3 is built from 12 residues. The germline V and J ends were trimmed by 8 bases and 1 base, with 7 bases remaining between them. The V gene's germline CDR1 is SNHLY and CDR2 FYNNEI.

This clone was recorded once. V gene TRBV18 combines with J gene TRBJ2-3, with 10 nucleotides matching TRBD2. Germline V gives CDR1 KGHSH, CDR2 LQKENI. The CDR3 sequence is 15 residues long. V gave up 4 bases and J gave up 6 bases; unmatched junction bases: 7. CDR3 nucleotide sequence: TGTGCCAGCTCACTTCTAGCGGGGGCTCGGGATACGCAGTATTTT. Residues: CASSLLAGARDTQYF.

This clone was counted once. The V gene is TRBV24-1, the J gene TRBJ1-1; maybe TRBD1 (6 bases). V was shortened by 7 bases and J by 2 bases, with 10 bases between the two germline ends. Germline CDR1 and CDR2: KGHDR and SFDVKD. CDR3 size: 13 residues. CDR3 sequence reads: CATRGAANTEAFF. The DNA for the CDR3 is TGTGCCACCAGGGGGGCGGCCAACACTGAAGCTTTCTTT.

The chain uses TRBV14 and TRBJ2-7; possibly TRBD2 for D (6 bases). This CDR3 spans 13 amino acids. Trimming took 5 bases from V and 6 from J, leaving 14 bases between them. Germline CDR1 and CDR2: SGHDN and FVKESK. CDR3 coding DNA: TGTGCCAGCAGCAGTGGGAGGATGGGCGAGCAGTACTTC. Encoded protein: CASSSGRMGEQYF.

This chain joins TRBV10-1 and TRBJ2-3, with D perhaps matching TRBD2 (5 bases). Germline loops: CDR1 WNHNN, CDR2 SYGVQD (reference sequence). Trimming took 4 bases from V and 4 from J, leaving 9 bases between them. The CDR3 totals 13 residues. As DNA, the CDR3 is TGCGCCAGCAGTGCCCAGAGGGCAGATACGCAGTATTTT. Translation: CASSAQRADTQYF.

The chain uses TRBV6-1 and TRBJ1-5; D possibly corresponds to TRBD1 (5 bases). Trimming stripped 6 bases from V and 0 bases from J, with 12 bases between. Germline values: CDR1 MNHNS, CDR2 SASEGT. The CDR3 contains 15 residues. The DNA of the CDR3 is TGTGCCAGCAGCCGCGACAGTTATAGCAATCAGCCCCAGCATTTT. Translation: CASSRDSYSNQPQHF.

This clone is medium-sized in the sample. This chain joins TRBV28 and TRBJ1-3; D is unresolved. Trimming took off 4 bases at V and 2 bases at J, with 9 bases between the two ends. The length of the CDR3 is 14 residues. CDR1 and CDR2 from the germline V gene are MDHEN and SYDVKM. The CDR3 coding sequence is TGTGCCAGCAGTTCCCGGGAGACTGGAAACACCATATATTTT. Translating gives CASSSRETGNTIYF.

There are many counts of this clone. V is TRBV5-4 and J is TRBJ1-1; TRBD1 matches at 9 bases. CDR1 and CDR2 from the germline V gene are SGHNT and YYREEE (reference sequence). With V trimmed by 0 bases and J by 11 bases, 5 bases remained unmatched. This CDR3 has 13 amino acids. The CDR3 loop is CASSLGGTGLAFF. CDR3 sequence (DNA): TGTGCCAGCAGCTTGGGGGGGACAGGGTTGGCTTTCTTT.

The V and J genes are TRBV28 and TRBJ1-1; D might be TRBD1 (6 bases). The length of the CDR3 is 17 residues. The V gene's germline CDR1 is MDHEN and CDR2 SYDVKM. Trimming removed 6 bases at V and 10 bases at J, with 30 bases between. CDR3 nucleotides: TGTGCCAGCAGGATGACAGGTCCGACAGAGAGGCGGACTCTAGCTTTCTTT. Its protein product is CASRMTGPTERRTLAFF.

This clone was observed a few times. The chain uses TRBV12-3 or TRBV12-4 and TRBJ2-3; possibly TRBD2 for D (5 bases). The CDR3 runs to 12 residues. Trimming left V 5 bases short and J 6 bases short, with 9 bases between. The chain's CDR3 is CASSVTRDTQYF. In DNA form, the CDR3 reads TGTGCCAGCAGTGTCACTAGGGATACGCAGTATTTT.

The chain couples TRBV20-1 to TRBJ1-2, with TRBD1 as a possible D gene (5 bases). The CDR3 sequence is 14 residues long. V was clipped by 3 bases and J by 1 base, with 12 bases between them. Germline values: CDR1 DFQATT, CDR2 SNEGSKA (reference sequence). The CDR3 bases are TGCAGTGCTAGTCGGGGGAACCTTAACTATGGCTACACCTTC. Translated, it gives CSASRGNLNYGYTF.

V is TRBV24-1 and J is TRBJ2-1; 9 positions match TRBD2. The CDR3 loop spans 16 amino acids. The ends lost 4 bases at V and 10 bases at J; junction bases unmatched: 13. Germline V gives CDR1 KGHDR, CDR2 SFDVKD. The CDR3 protein is CATSDTPTSGKSEQFF. CDR3 DNA: TGTGCCACCAGTGACACGCCGACTAGCGGCAAAAGCGAGCAGTTCTTC.

The chain is built from TRBV24-1 and TRBJ2-5, with a weak D call TRBD1 (6 bases). Trimming removed 10 bases from V and 1 base from J, with 15 bases in between. In germline, CDR1 is KGHDR, CDR2 SFDVKD. The length of the CDR3 is 14 residues. CDR3 sequence (DNA): TGTGCCACGGCAGTGGGGGCAGCCCAAGAGACCCAGTACTTC. Amino acids: CATAVGAAQETQYF.

V and J are TRBV2 and TRBJ1-1; D is unclear. The CDR3 is 13 amino acids. Germline CDR1 is SNHLY and CDR2 is FYNNEI. Trimming left V 7 bases short and J 7 bases short, with 16 bases between. The DNA of the CDR3 is TGTGCCAGCATTAACTCTCCTGGCGGTGAAGCTTTCTTT. Translation: CASINSPGGEAFF. The full variable domain, rest sourced from reference TRBV2 and TRBJ1-1, is EPEVTQTPSHQVTQMGQEVILRCVPISNHLYFYWYRQILGQKVEFLVSFYNNEISEKSEIFDDQFSVERPDGSNFTLKIRSTKLEDSAMYFCASINSPGGEAFFGQGTRLTVV.

CDR3 bases: TGCGCCAGCACATTCGGACAGGAAAATTCACCCCTCCACTTT. Its translation: CASTFGQENSPLHF. The gene calls are TRBV5-1 and TRBJ1-6; 7 bases line up with TRBD1. The ends lost 6 bases at V and 7 bases at J; junction bases unmatched: 7. Per the germline V gene, CDR1 is SGHRS and CDR2 is YFSETQ. This CDR3 comprises 14 residues.

The genes are TRBV4-1 and TRBJ2-5; D unresolved. Germline V gene sequence: CDR1 MGHRA, CDR2 YSYEKL. Trimming removed 0 bases from V and 2 bases from J, with 7 bases in between. The CDR3 extends over 14 amino acids. CDR3: CASSQENSQETQYF. DNA for the CDR3: TGCGCCAGCAGCCAAGAGAATAGTCAAGAGACCCAGTACTTC.

CDR3 amino acids: CASSLVGGQKEDTQYF. Written as DNA, the CDR3 is TGCGCCAGCAGCTTGGTAGGGGGCCAGAAAGAAGATACGCAGTATTTT. This chain joins TRBV5-1 and TRBJ2-3; TRBD1 matches 7 bases. There are 16 residues in the CDR3. Germline assignment: CDR1 SGHRS and CDR2 YFSETQ. V was clipped by 0 bases and J by 5 bases; unmatched bases: 9.

The chain has TRBV28 and TRBJ1-1, with 10 positions matching TRBD1. There are 14 residues in the CDR3. Germline CDR1 reads MDHEN; CDR2 reads SYDVKM. V gave up 4 bases and J gave up 5 bases; unmatched junction bases: 4. The CDR3 is CASSWDRGRTEAFF. The CDR3 nucleotides read TGTGCCAGCAGTTGGGACAGGGGACGAACTGAAGCTTTCTTT.

About this clone itself: Germline is not matched at one junction end, which may reflect a read error. The chain links TRBV7-3 to TRBJ2-5, with D unclear. Germline V gene data show CDR1 as SGHTA and CDR2 as FQGTGA. The CDR3 is made up of 13 amino acids. The CDR3 sequence: CASRLTEQETQYF. The DNA for the CDR3 is TGTGCCAGCAGATTAACCGAGCAAGAGACCCAGTACTTC.

The chain joins TRBV24-1 to TRBJ2-1; D is ambiguous. There are 18 residues in the CDR3. Trimming pared 0 bases from V and 8 bases from J, leaving 22 bases between. CDR1 and CDR2 from the germline V gene are KGHDR and SFDVKD. Here the CDR3 reads CATSDLHDTIFLHDEQFF. In DNA form, the CDR3 reads TGTGCCACCAGTGATTTGCACGACACAATCTTCTTACACGATGAGCAGTTCTTC.

The chain combines TRBV5-4 with TRBJ2-3; D is unresolved. Per the germline V gene, CDR1 is SGHNT and CDR2 is YYREEE (reference sequence). V was clipped by 0 bases and J by 7 bases, with 12 bases between them. The CDR3 is made up of 14 amino acids. The DNA of the CDR3 is TGTGCCAGCAGCTTGGACACAGCCCTGAATACGCAGTATTTT. As protein: CASSLDTALNTQYF.